The rows below give T cell receptor beta chains drawn from one sample of a study of T cells in Graves' hyperthyroidism and ophthalmopathy. TCRdb called the multiplex PCR reads again in MiXCR, with one record for every CDR3 protein. The top ten hold roughly an eighth of the sample, which has around 600,000 distinct CDR3 sequences, roughly 15% seen once. What was sequenced was blood. The receptors come from a woman aged 45-60 years with Graves' ophthalmopathy. The CDR3 runs from the conserved cysteine through the conserved F or W. D genes are given only for firm matches. Size tells how often a clone was seen (once, few, many) or the class of an expanded clone, and some rows leave it out.

few,.,TRBV7-2,TRBJ2-1,CASSFSRDNEQFF,TGTGCCAGCAGCTTCTCGCGGGACAATGAGCAGTTCTTC
few,TRBD2,TRBV19,TRBJ2-4,CATAPSTSGRAGDKNIQYF,TGTGCCACTGCGCCCTCGACTAGCGGGAGGGCTGGTGACAAAAACATTCAGTACTTC
many,TRBD2,TRBV28,TRBJ2-7,CASSFLRLGLAGARYEQYF,TGTGCCAGCAGTTTCCTCCGTCTGGGACTAGCGGGAGCAAGGTACGAGCAGTACTTC
many,.,TRBV6-1,TRBJ1-1,CASSVGGTEAFF,TGTGCCAGCAGCGTAGGGGGAACTGAAGCTTTCTTT
many,TRBD1,TRBV12-3/TRBV12-4,TRBJ1-5,CASSFLGTGVPYSNQPQHF,TGTGCCAGCAGTTTTTTGGGGACAGGCGTCCCTTATAGCAATCAGCCCCAGCATTTT
many,TRBD2,TRBV30,TRBJ2-7,CAWSVGLAGEQYF,TGTGCCTGGAGTGTGGGACTAGCGGGAGAGCAGTACTTC
.,.,TRBV14,TRBJ1-4,CASSQVFRGLGEKLFF,TGTGCCAGCAGCCAAGTATTCCGGGGCCTGGGAGAAAAACTGTTTTTT
many,TRBD1,TRBV2,TRBJ2-1,CASSDHRGPNEQFF,TGTGCCAGCAGTGACCATAGGGGGCCTAATGAGCAGTTCTTC
few,.,TRBV12-3/TRBV12-4,TRBJ1-1,CASSLGTIGNTEAFF,TGTGCCAGCAGTTTAGGTACGATCGGGAACACTGAAGCTTTCTTT
many,.,TRBV18,TRBJ2-1,CASSPQTSYNEQFF,TGTGCCAGCTCACCCCAGACTAGTTACAATGAGCAGTTCTTC
.,TRBD1,TRBV20-1,TRBJ1-2,CSALQGASNYGYTF,TGCAGTGCTCTTCAGGGGGCGTCGAACTATGGCTACACCTTC
many,.,TRBV6-1,TRBJ1-2,CASSETGTPNYGYTF,TGTGCCAGCAGTGAAACTGGGACTCCTAACTATGGCTACACCTTC
few,TRBD2,TRBV6-2/TRBV6-3,TRBJ2-1,CASSLIAGTYNEQFF,TGTGCCAGCAGCCTTATAGCGGGGACCTACAATGAGCAGTTCTTC
many,.,TRBV28,TRBJ2-3,CASSSWQYTQYF,TGTGCCAGCAGTTCCTGGCAGTATACGCAGTATTTT
many,.,TRBV5-1,TRBJ2-3,CASSYGLTLTDTQYF,TGCGCCAGCAGCTATGGACTAACCCTCACAGATACGCAGTATTTT
many,.,TRBV11-2,TRBJ2-2,CASSLGTGVVTGELFF,TGTGCCAGCAGCTTAGGGACGGGAGTCGTCACCGGGGAGCTGTTTTTT
many,TRBD1,TRBV5-8,TRBJ1-1,CASTPRTGLNTEAFF,TGTGCCAGCACCCCCAGGACAGGGCTAAACACTGAAGCTTTCTTT
many,TRBD1,TRBV10-3,TRBJ1-2,CAITKPGQGYTF,TGTGCCATCACCAAGCCGGGACAGGGCTACACCTTC
few,.,TRBV18,TRBJ2-7,CASSPGPTTIYEQYF,TGTGCCAGCTCACCGGGACCGACCACGATCTACGAGCAGTACTTC
few,.,TRBV28,TRBJ1-5,CASSPLLAGGNQPQHF,TGTGCCAGCAGTCCATTGCTGGCGGGGGGAAATCAGCCCCAGCATTTT
few,.,TRBV5-1,TRBJ2-7,CASKLQGEGYEQYF,TGCGCCAGCAAACTACAGGGGGAGGGATACGAGCAGTACTTC
few,TRBD2,TRBV6-5,TRBJ2-5,CASSYSPGGGETQYF,TGTGCCAGCAGTTACTCGCCTGGGGGGGGGGAGACCCAGTACTTC
few,TRBD2,TRBV6-2/TRBV6-3,TRBJ2-4,CASRPTSVDIQYF,TGTGCCAGCAGGCCGACTAGCGTGGACATTCAGTACTTC
many,.,TRBV27,TRBJ1-1,CASTGPSEAFF,TGTGCCAGCACCGGACCCTCTGAAGCTTTCTTT
many,.,TRBV12-3/TRBV12-4,TRBJ2-5,CASRLRVRETQYF,TGTGCCAGCAGGTTGCGTGTCCGCGAGACCCAGTACTTC
.,.,TRBV5-4,TRBJ2-2,CASGFPRGTGELFF,TGTGCCAGCGGATTCCCGCGGGGCACCGGGGAGCTGTTTTTT
many,.,TRBV11-2,TRBJ1-6,CASNTRGSPLHF,TGTGCCAGCAATACCCGGGGTTCACCCCTCCACTTT
many,TRBD2,TRBV20-1,TRBJ2-1,CSAPQREWSNEQFF,TGCAGTGCTCCACAGCGGGAGTGGTCCAATGAGCAGTTCTTC
.,.,TRBV19,TRBJ2-1,CASSIDHSVNEQFF,TGTGCCAGTAGTATAGACCACAGCGTCAATGAGCAGTTCTTC
.,.,TRBV9,TRBJ2-1,CASSVDYNEQFF,TGTGCCAGCAGCGTGGATTACAATGAGCAGTTCTTC
.,.,TRBV29-1,TRBJ1-5,CSVGSGGRGNQPQHF,TGCAGCGTTGGAAGCGGGGGACGAGGTAATCAGCCCCAGCATTTT
many,.,TRBV19,TRBJ2-3,CASSILPGPDPNTQYF,TGTGCCAGTAGTATTCTACCGGGACCCGATCCTAATACGCAGTATTTT
many,TRBD2,TRBV4-2,TRBJ2-1,CASSQEASGRSNEQFF,TGTGCCAGCAGCCAAGAGGCGAGCGGGAGAAGCAATGAGCAGTTCTTC
few,.,TRBV4-3,TRBJ2-7,CASSQGDRDEQYF,TGCGCCAGCAGCCAGGGGGATCGGGACGAGCAGTACTTC
many,TRBD1,TRBV7-6,TRBJ2-5,CASSPVGTAKNQYF,TGTGCCAGCAGCCCAGTGGGGACAGCTAAGAATCAGTACTTC
few,.,TRBV10-2,TRBJ2-5,CASSETRSETQYF,TGCGCCAGCAGTGAAACTAGGTCGGAGACCCAGTACTTC
.,TRBD2,TRBV5-1,TRBJ2-7,CASSLYPASGSYEQYF,TGCGCCAGCAGCTTGTATCCGGCTAGCGGGAGTTACGAGCAGTACTTC
many,.,TRBV20-1,TRBJ2-1,CSARGGRGYNEQFF,TGCAGTGCTAGAGGGGGGCGGGGGTACAATGAGCAGTTCTTC
.,.,TRBV3-1,TRBJ2-1,CASSQDDGGSGFF,TGTGCCAGCAGCCAAGACGATGGAGGGTCTGGTTTCTTC